The rows below give T cell receptor beta chains drawn from one sample of a study of beta chain features in type 1 diabetes. The table came from immunoSEQ multiplex PCR; TCRdb's copy has only in-frame clones and leaves some out. In the table there are about 470,000 clones, 30% of which are singletons. Sequencing was carried out using naive CD4+ T cells from blood. Source of these receptors: a man younger than 35 in good health. Both conserved end residues are part of each CDR3. A D gene is named only where the DNA matches it firmly. Size is stated for part of the rows, as once, few or many counts, or as a class when the clone is expanded.

>once|-|TRBJ2-5|TRBV7-9
TGTGCCAGCAGCCCCCCGGAAGCGGAGACCCAGTACTTC
CASSPPEAETQYF
>few|-|TRBJ2-7|TRBV7-2
TGTGCCAGCAGCACAAGACGGGACACTAACGAGCAGTACTTC
CASSTRRDTNEQYF
>few|-|TRBJ2-3|TRBV6-5
TGTGCCAGCAGTAACCGGGCCATGGTGGATACGCAGTATTTT
CASSNRAMVDTQYF
>-|TRBD1|TRBJ2-4|TRBV13
TGTGCCAGCAGCACCGGGACAGTCAAAAACATTCAGTACTTC
CASSTGTVKNIQYF
>-|TRBD1|TRBJ1-2|TRBV5-1
TGCGCCAGCAGCCAGGGGGACCAAGTCTATGGCTACACCTTC
CASSQGDQVYGYTF
>-|-|TRBJ2-7|TRBV25-1
TGTGCCAGCAGTGAATCTGGCCTCTCTTTTCGCTACGAGCAGTACTTC
CASSESGLSFRYEQYF
>-|-|TRBJ2-5|TRBV28
TGTGCCAGCAGTTTCCGCGGAGACCAAGAGACCCAGTACTTC
CASSFRGDQETQYF
>-|-|TRBJ2-1|TRBV7-2
TGTGCCAGCAGCCCGCGGACTGGGTATGAGCAGTTCTTC
CASSPRTGYEQFF
>few|-|TRBJ1-1|TRBV30
TGTGCCTGGACGTCGGGAGGTGAAGCTTTCTTT
CAWTSGGEAFF
>-|-|TRBJ2-7|TRBV19
TGTGCCAGTAGTATCGTAGTCGGCTCCTACGAGCAGTACTTC
CASSIVVGSYEQYF